The entry below gives a single T cell receptor beta chain sequence along with its context. Its matching antigen is unknown. This entry belongs to a study of cytomegalovirus exposure and HLA in healthy donors. The germline V gene has CDR1 SGHAT and CDR2 FQNNGV. This CDR3 is built from 16 residues. The junction had 11 bases not matched to a gene; V was cut back by 5 bases and J by 9 bases. The PCR employed 60 Vbeta primers together with 13 Jbeta primers. Generated by immunoSEQ multiplex PCR, the TCRdb table keeps only in-frame clones and is missing some. The table lists about 130,000 clones, roughly 80% of them singletons. General study points: Analyses of presence and absence presupposed an approximately uniform sequencing depth across donors. Donor immune exposure was known only as CMV serostatus. The authors later linked a missense DCLRE1C variant to TCR beta V- and J-gene trimming.

Sequencing was done on a sample of PBMCs. The receptor was derived from a man between 45 and 60 years old in good health and CMV-seronegative. V usage is TRBV11-2 and J usage is TRBJ2-1, with 12 bases matching TRBD2. CDR3 sequence: CASSPWTSGITFEQFF. CDR3 nucleotide sequence: TGTGCCAGCAGCCCATGGACTAGCGGGATTACGTTTGAGCAGTTCTTC. The variable domain in full, with the rest retrieved from reference TRBV11-2 and TRBJ2-1, is EAGVAQSPRYKIIEKRQSVAFWCNPISGHATLYWYQQILGQGPKLLIQFQNNGVVDDSQLPKDRFSAERLKGVDSTLKIQPAKLEDSAVYLCASSPWTSGITFEQFFGPGTRLTVL.